This T cell receptor (beta chain) was identified during a study of lymphopenia after photon versus proton radiotherapy. Points from the study as a whole: In patients who died, overall survival fell as post-nadir TCR diversity dropped more.

TCRdb's table, derived via immunoSEQ multiplex PCR, lists solely in-frame clones and lacks some. The table lists fewer than 45,000 clones, 86% of them singletons, with about 9.3% in the top ten. In regard to this clone: Its antigen is as yet unknown.

The source of this sequence is a woman in her seventies with pancreatic cancer. Some clones in this sample may be carry-over from other donors' samples. The sample in question was peripheral blood, obtained from a patient treated with proton-based radiotherapy.

CDR3 bases: TGTGCCAGCAGCCTGGAAGGGACAGTTTATGGCTACACCTTC. This translates into CASSLEGTVYGYTF. The chain links TRBV7-9 to TRBJ1-2, with 7 nucleotides matching TRBD1. The J segment lost 5 bases and the V segment lost 5 bases, leaving 8 bases of the junction unmatched. Germline CDR1 SEHNR, CDR2 FQNEAQ (reference sequence). The CDR3 is 14 amino acids. Based on the CDR3 plus reference TRBV7-9 and TRBJ1-2, the full variable domain is DTGVSQNPRHKITKRGQNVTFRCDPISEHNRLYWYRQTLGQGPEFLTYFQNEAQLEKSRLLSDRFSAERPKGSFSTLEIQRTEQGDSAMYLCASSLEGTVYGYTFGSGTRLTVV.